The 26 T cell receptor beta chains reported below all come from one sample, sequenced in a study of T cell responses to AZD1222 COVID-19 vaccine. The method was immunoSEQ multiplex PCR; TCRdb's version includes in-frame clones alone and lacks a portion of them. The sample carries 85,000 to 130,000 clones, 70% to 90% recorded once. The material sequenced was peripheral blood, taken on day 0 of AZD1222 vaccination. The receptor source for this set is an adult in good health.

CDR3 sequence (DNA): TGTGCCAGCAGCCCCAGGACAGGATCTCTCACTGAAGCTTTCTTT. Its translation is CASSPRTGSLTEAFF. The chain combines TRBV11-3 with TRBJ1-1, with 7 positions matching TRBD1. This CDR3 spans 15 amino acids. V dropped 5 bases and J dropped 4; count of bases not matched to a gene: 10. The V gene's germline CDR1 is SGHNT and CDR2 YENEEA.

The chain joins TRBV3-1 (or the pseudogene TRBV3-2) to TRBJ1-2; 7 nucleotides agree with TRBD1. Looked up from germline, CDR1 is LGHDT and CDR2 is YNNKEL (reference sequence). The trim removed 4 bases at V and 8 bases at J, leaving 4 bases unmatched. The CDR3 is 12 residues long. The CDR3 DNA is TGTGCCAGCAGCCGGGACAGTTACGGCTACACCTTC. Protein: CASSRDSYGYTF.

Only a few counts were recorded for this clone. This chain joins TRBV9 and TRBJ2-2, with D uncertain. CDR3 length: 15 amino acids. V lost 2 bases and J 6 bases, leaving 14 bases between the germline ends. CDR1 and CDR2 (germline): SGDLS, YYNGEE. The CDR3, as DNA: TGTGCCAGCAGCGTCGACCCCAGTTTCCCCGGGGAGCTGTTTTTT. It specifies CASSVDPSFPGELFF. Looking up the rest from reference TRBV9 and TRBJ2-2 gives the full variable domain: DSGVTQTPKHLITATGQRVTLRCSPRSGDLSVYWYQQSLDQGLQFLIQYYNGEERAKGNILERFSAQQFPDLHSELNLSSLELGDSALYFCASSVDPSFPGELFFGEGSRLTVL.

This clone was observed a few times. The chain joins TRBV30 to TRBJ2-1; 7 bases are a match to TRBD2. Germline-derived CDR1 and CDR2 are GTSNPN and SVGIG (reference sequence). V lost 2 bases, J lost 9 bases, and 10 bases stayed unmatched. The CDR3 totals 14 residues. Here the CDR3 reads CAWSSPSGRGEQFF. CDR3 coding DNA: TGTGCCTGGAGTTCTCCTAGCGGTAGAGGTGAGCAGTTCTTC.

The V gene is TRBV11-1, the J gene TRBJ2-3, with TRBD1 matching 9 bases. The J segment lost 2 bases and the V segment lost 6 bases, leaving 3 bases of the junction unmatched. This CDR3 region has 14 residues. Per germline, CDR1 SGHAT and CDR2 FQDESV (reference sequence). The CDR3 is CASRTGGNTDTQYF. The CDR3 DNA is TGTGCCAGCAGGACAGGGGGAAACACAGATACGCAGTATTTT.

The chain joins TRBV7-8 to TRBJ1-4; tentative D call: TRBD1 (5 bases). The CDR3 has 13 amino acids. V lost 6 bases to trimming and J lost 8 bases, with 13 bases between them. Germline assignment: CDR1 SGHVS and CDR2 FQNEAQ. Written as DNA, the CDR3 is TGTGCCAGCAGGGGCAGGGCCGCGGAAAAACTGTTTTTT. Translated: CASRGRAAEKLFF.

This clone was seen more than once but under ten times. V is TRBV27 and J is TRBJ1-1; the D gene is possibly TRBD1 (5 bases). The ends were cut back, 4 bases at V and 9 bases at J, with 24 bases in the middle. Per germline, CDR1 MNHEY and CDR2 SMNVEV (reference sequence). The CDR3 runs to 16 residues. CDR3 in DNA: TGTGCCAGCAGTTCGCGCTCTGGGGGTTTTAGAGTTCAAGCTTTCTTT. This gives the protein CASSSRSGGFRVQAFF.

The chain couples TRBV9 to TRBJ2-1; possible D gene TRBD2, 6 bases. The germline V and J ends were trimmed by 0 bases and 2 bases, with 9 bases remaining between them. The CDR3 runs to 15 residues. Germline V lookup: CDR1 SGDLS, CDR2 YYNGEE. The CDR3 protein is CASSVDGSPYNEQFF. The CDR3 region has the DNA TGTGCCAGCAGCGTAGACGGGAGCCCCTACAATGAGCAGTTCTTC.

The gene calls are TRBV12-3 or TRBV12-4 and TRBJ2-1, with D perhaps given as TRBD1 or TRBD2 (5 bases each). This CDR3 is 12 amino acids long. V was trimmed by 5 bases and J by 12 bases, leaving 14 bases between them. The CDR3 region has the DNA TGTGCCAGCAGTCCCCAGGGACCCTTGCAGTTCTTC. Encoded protein: CASSPQGPLQFF.

V usage is TRBV15 and J usage is TRBJ1-5; a weak D match, TRBD1 (6 bases). This CDR3 is 19 amino acids long. Germline CDR1 and CDR2: LNHNV and YYDKDF (reference sequence). Trimming took 5 bases from V and 1 from J, leaving 24 bases between them. The CDR3 DNA is TGTGCCACCAGCCCCCGGACAGATTCCACTCTCGGCAGCAATCAGCCCCAGCATTTT. It yields the protein CATSPRTDSTLGSNQPQHF.

The chain is built from TRBV6-2 or TRBV6-3 and TRBJ1-3, with no clear D. CDR1 and CDR2 from the germline V gene are MNHEY and SVGEGT. The V end was cut by 0 bases, the J end by 2 bases, with 8 bases between. The CDR3 has 15 amino acids. The CDR3 nucleotides read TGTGCCAGCAGTTACTCGTCAGAGCCTGGAAACACCATATATTTT. It yields the protein CASSYSSEPGNTIYF.

The chain employs TRBV28 and TRBJ2-5; a possible D gene is TRBD2 (5 bases). V was cut by 6 bases and J by 5 bases, with 13 bases left in between. This CDR3 contains 13 residues. Germline CDR1 reads MDHEN; CDR2 reads SYDVKM. CDR3 sequence reads: CASSPGGGETQYF. In nucleotides, the CDR3 is TGTGCCAGCAGCCCTGGAGGTGGGGAGACCCAGTACTTC.

The chain employs TRBV6-1 and TRBJ1-5; D is ambiguous. CDR3 length equals 17 residues. The ends were cut back, 4 bases at V and 1 base at J, with 17 bases in the middle. CDR1 is MNHNS, CDR2 SASEGT, per germline. In DNA, the CDR3 is TGTGCCAGCAGTGGGGGTTCAAGGAGTGGCAGCAATCAGCCCCAGCATTTT. This translates into CASSGGSRSGSNQPQHF.

This clone was found a few times. The chain joins TRBV3-1 (or the pseudogene TRBV3-2) to TRBJ1-5; possible D gene TRBD1, 6 bases. This CDR3 has 15 residues. Per germline, CDR1 LGHDT and CDR2 YNNKEL (reference sequence). V lost 6 bases and J 2 bases, leaving 14 bases between the germline ends. This CDR3 reads CASSRRGGGNQPQHF. DNA for the CDR3: TGTGCCAGCAGTCGACGAGGGGGAGGCAATCAGCCCCAGCATTTT.

The genes are TRBV5-1 and TRBJ2-1; TRBD2 matches at 11 bases. The germline CDR1 and CDR2 sequences are SGHRS and YFSETQ. V lost 6 bases to trimming and J lost 10 bases; unmatched junction nucleotides: 6. The CDR3 extends over 13 amino acids. The CDR3 bases are TGCGCCAGCACCCTGACTAGCGGGGCGGAGCAGTTCTTC. Residues: CASTLTSGAEQFF.

The rearrangement links TRBV28 to TRBJ1-5, with D uncertain. The V and J ends lost 3 bases and 3 bases respectively, with 9 bases between them. The CDR3 has 14 residues. Per the germline V gene, CDR1 is MDHEN and CDR2 is SYDVKM. CDR3 bases: TGTGCCAGCAGTTTTCAGGTTTCCAATCAGCCCCAGCATTTT. Amino acid sequence: CASSFQVSNQPQHF.

Only one count was recorded for this clone. The gene calls are TRBV5-1 and TRBJ2-7; 9 bases map to TRBD2. The ends lost 7 bases at V and 4 bases at J; junction bases unmatched: 9. The CDR3 length is 14 residues. Germline V CDR1 and CDR2: SGHRS, YFSETQ. Here the CDR3 reads CASSVLAGDYEQYF. The DNA for the CDR3 is TGCGCCAGCTCTGTTTTAGCGGGGGATTACGAGCAGTACTTC.

The rearrangement links TRBV9 to TRBJ1-1; D remains unclear. Germline assignment: CDR1 SGDLS and CDR2 YYNGEE. The CDR3 runs to 16 residues. Trimming took off 0 bases at V and 2 bases at J, with 14 bases between the two ends. CDR3 amino acids: CASSVGRGSENTEAFF. The CDR3 nucleotides read TGTGCCAGCAGCGTAGGAAGAGGGTCGGAAAACACTGAAGCTTTCTTT.

The DNA for the CDR3 is TGTGCCAGCAGTTCGCCTGGAACTCCCGCTGAGCAGTTCTTC. Amino acids: CASSSPGTPAEQFF. The chain recombines TRBV28 with TRBJ2-1; D not resolved. The CDR3 is 14 amino acids. The germline V gene encodes CDR1 MDHEN and CDR2 SYDVKM. Trimming stripped 4 bases from V and 9 bases from J, with 16 bases between. The whole variable domain, filled in from reference TRBV28 and TRBJ2-1, reads DVKVTQSSRYLVKRTGEKVFLECVQDMDHENMFWYRQDPGLGLRLIYFSYDVKMKEKGDIPEGYSVSREKKERFSLILESASTNQTSMYLCASSSPGTPAEQFFGPGTRLTVL.

This clone was seen only once. V gene TRBV5-1 combines with J gene TRBJ1-4, with TRBD1 as a possible D gene (6 bases). V shed 6 bases and J shed 3 bases, with 15 bases lying between them. CDR1 is SGHRS, CDR2 YFSETQ, per germline. The CDR3 totals 15 residues. CDR3 coding DNA: TGCGCCAGCACGGTTGGGGGGCTGGCTAATGAAAAACTGTTTTTT. Residues: CASTVGGLANEKLFF.

The chain carries TRBV7-9 and TRBJ2-2, with D perhaps TRBD1 (5 bases). The V end was cut by 6 bases, the J end by 6 bases, with 5 bases between. Germline CDR1 SEHNR, CDR2 FQNEAQ (reference sequence). The CDR3 has 11 amino acids. This CDR3 reads CASRGAGELFF. CDR3 in DNA: TGTGCCAGCAGAGGGGCCGGGGAGCTGTTTTTT.

The chain combines TRBV7-8 with TRBJ2-2, with 10 bases matching TRBD2. Germline CDR1 reads SGHVS; CDR2 reads FQNEAQ. V shed 5 bases, J shed 6 bases, and the junction held 18 bases outside the gene matches. The CDR3 runs 19 residues. The CDR3 bases are TGTGCCAGCAGCCACACCAGGCGTCTTCTAGCGGGAGAGTCCGGGGAGCTGTTTTTT. The encoded protein is CASSHTRRLLAGESGELFF.

CDR3: CASSSGTSGIGGEQYF. CDR3 sequence (DNA): TGTGCCAGCAGCTCTGGGACTAGCGGGATAGGAGGCGAGCAGTACTTC. The chain recombines TRBV11-3 with TRBJ2-7, with 13 bases fitting TRBD2. The CDR3 spans 16 residues. Trimming removed 4 bases from V and 6 bases from J; junction bases left unmatched: 9. Germline CDR1 SGHNT, CDR2 YENEEA.

The genes are TRBV12-5 and TRBJ2-5; TRBD2 is a possible D gene (5 bases). The CDR3 contains 12 residues. CDR1 and CDR2 from the germline V gene are LGHNT and FRNRAP. Deletions cut 1 base from V and 7 bases from J, with 7 bases between. CDR3 region: CASGLDGGTQYF. Written as DNA, the CDR3 is TGTGCTAGTGGTTTGGACGGAGGGACCCAGTACTTC.

The chain carries TRBV7-2 and TRBJ2-2, with D perhaps matching TRBD1 or TRBD2 (5 bases each). Germline loops: CDR1 SGHTA, CDR2 FQGNSA. The CDR3 covers 16 residues. V was cut by 5 bases and J by 4 bases, with 17 bases left in between. Here the CDR3 DNA reads TGTGCCAGCAGCCCAGAGGGGTGGATCGTCACCGGGGAGCTGTTTTTT. Residues: CASSPEGWIVTGELFF. Together with reference TRBV7-2 and TRBJ2-2, the CDR3 gives the full variable domain: GAGVSQSPSNKVTEKGKDVELRCDPISGHTALYWYRQSLGQGLEFLIYFQGNSAPDKSGLPSDRFSAERTGGSVSTLTIQRTQQEDSAVYLCASSPEGWIVTGELFFGEGSRLTVL.

The DNA for the CDR3 is TGCGCCAGCAGCTTGAGCCCGGGACTAGAGGAGACCCAGTACTTC. Amino acid sequence: CASSLSPGLEETQYF. The chain has TRBV5-1 and TRBJ2-5, with 8 bases that match TRBD2. Germline CDR1 SGHRS, CDR2 YFSETQ. This CDR3 comprises 15 residues. With 1 base clipped from V and 5 bases from J, the junction kept 7 bases outside the gene matches.